This T cell receptor (beta chain) was found in a study of early stage breast cancer tumors. Across the study: ER+/PR+/HER2- status applied to about 70% of the 16 invasive breast tumors. Study results and caveats: Compared with adjacent normal breast tissue, tumors showed roughly 2.5-fold greater T cell density and higher clonality.

Turning to this clone: Antigen specificity is unknown.

Each tumor contributed about 20-50 mg of diced tissue. Germline V gives CDR1 SGHTA, CDR2 FQGNSA. V gave up 5 bases and J gave up 3 bases; unmatched junction bases: 5. The CDR3 covers 15 residues. Blood replicates held 0.5 ug DNA, tumor or normal breast roughly 1.5 ug, two each. Here immunoSEQ multiplex PCR was the method, and the copy in TCRdb shows in-frame clones only, minus some. This table has around 7,900 clones, more than 50% appearing once. This TCR derives from a person between 65 and 79 years old with breast cancer. Sequencing was performed on breast tumor tissue. This chain links TRBV7-2 with TRBJ2-3, with TRBD1 matching 10 bases. CDR3 sequence: CASSTWTGGTDTQYF. CDR3 in DNA: TGTGCCAGCAGCACCTGGACAGGGGGTACAGATACGCAGTATTTT.